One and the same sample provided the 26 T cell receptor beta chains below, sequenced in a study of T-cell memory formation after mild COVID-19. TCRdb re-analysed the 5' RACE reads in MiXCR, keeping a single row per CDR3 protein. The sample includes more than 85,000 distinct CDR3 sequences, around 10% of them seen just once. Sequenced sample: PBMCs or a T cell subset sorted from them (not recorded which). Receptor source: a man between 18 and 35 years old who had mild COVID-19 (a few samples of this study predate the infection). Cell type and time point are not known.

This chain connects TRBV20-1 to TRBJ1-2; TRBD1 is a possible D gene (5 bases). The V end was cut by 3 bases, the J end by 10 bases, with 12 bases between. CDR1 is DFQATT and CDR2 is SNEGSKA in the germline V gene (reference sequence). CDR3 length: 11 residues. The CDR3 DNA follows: TGCAGTGCTAGGGGGAACAGGTACTACACCTTC. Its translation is CSARGNRYYTF.

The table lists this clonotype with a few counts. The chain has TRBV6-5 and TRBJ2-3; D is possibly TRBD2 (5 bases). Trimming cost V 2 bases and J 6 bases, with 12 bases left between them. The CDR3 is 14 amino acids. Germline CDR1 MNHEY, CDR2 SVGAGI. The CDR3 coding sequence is TGTGCCAGCAGTTACAACGGACTCACGGATACGCAGTATTTT. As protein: CASSYNGLTDTQYF.

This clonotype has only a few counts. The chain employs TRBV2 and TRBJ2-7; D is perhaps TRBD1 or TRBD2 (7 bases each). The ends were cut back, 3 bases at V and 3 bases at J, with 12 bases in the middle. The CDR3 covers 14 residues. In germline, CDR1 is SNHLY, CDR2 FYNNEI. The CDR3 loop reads CASSEGGGGYEQYV. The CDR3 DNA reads TGTGCCAGCAGTGAGGGAGGGGGCGGCTACGAGCAGTACGTC.

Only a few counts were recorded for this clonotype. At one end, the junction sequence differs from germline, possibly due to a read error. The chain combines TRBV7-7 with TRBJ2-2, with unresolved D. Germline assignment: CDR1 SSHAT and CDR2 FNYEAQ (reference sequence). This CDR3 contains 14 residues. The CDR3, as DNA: TGTGCTAGCAGCAATTCTCAGAACACCGGGGAGCTGTTTTTT. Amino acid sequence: CASSNSQNTGELFF.

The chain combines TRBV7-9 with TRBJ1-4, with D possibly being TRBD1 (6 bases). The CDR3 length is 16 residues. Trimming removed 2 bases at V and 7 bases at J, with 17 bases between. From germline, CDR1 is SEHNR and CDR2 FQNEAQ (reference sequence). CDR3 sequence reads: CASSLTQTGWGEKLFF. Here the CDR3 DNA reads TGTGCCAGCAGCTTAACTCAGACAGGATGGGGTGAAAAACTGTTTTTT.

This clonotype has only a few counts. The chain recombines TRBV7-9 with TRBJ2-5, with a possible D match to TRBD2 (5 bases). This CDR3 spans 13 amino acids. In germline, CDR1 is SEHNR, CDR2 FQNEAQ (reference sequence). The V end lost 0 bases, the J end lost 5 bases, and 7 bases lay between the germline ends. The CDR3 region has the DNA TGTGCCAGCAGCTTAGCAAGGGAGGAGACCCAGTACTTC. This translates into CASSLAREETQYF.

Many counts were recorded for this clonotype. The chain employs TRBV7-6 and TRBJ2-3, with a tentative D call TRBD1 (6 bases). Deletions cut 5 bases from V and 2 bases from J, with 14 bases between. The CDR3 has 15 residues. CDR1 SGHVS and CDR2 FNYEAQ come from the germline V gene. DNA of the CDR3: TGTGCCAGCAGCCTCAGTGTGGGGGCCACAGATACGCAGTATTTT. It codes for CASSLSVGATDTQYF.

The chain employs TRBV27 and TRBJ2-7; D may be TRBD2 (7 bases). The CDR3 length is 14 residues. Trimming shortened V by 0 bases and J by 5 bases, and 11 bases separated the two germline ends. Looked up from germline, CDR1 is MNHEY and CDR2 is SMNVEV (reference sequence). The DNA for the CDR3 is TGTGCCAGCAGTTTATCACGAGGGGGGGACGAGCAGTACGTC. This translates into CASSLSRGGDEQYV.

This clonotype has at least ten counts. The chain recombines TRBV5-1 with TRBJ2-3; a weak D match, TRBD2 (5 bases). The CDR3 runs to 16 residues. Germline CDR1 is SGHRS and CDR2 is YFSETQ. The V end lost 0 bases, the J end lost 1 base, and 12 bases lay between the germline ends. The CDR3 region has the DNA TGCGCCAGCAGCTTGGCACCGGGGTTCGGCACAGATACGCAGTATTTT. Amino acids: CASSLAPGFGTDTQYF.

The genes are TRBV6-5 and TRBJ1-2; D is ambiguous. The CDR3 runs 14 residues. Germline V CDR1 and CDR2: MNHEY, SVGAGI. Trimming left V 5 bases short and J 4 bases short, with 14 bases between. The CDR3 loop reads CASSPGWMSYGYTF. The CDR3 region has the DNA TGTGCCAGCAGTCCGGGGTGGATGAGCTATGGCTACACCTTC.

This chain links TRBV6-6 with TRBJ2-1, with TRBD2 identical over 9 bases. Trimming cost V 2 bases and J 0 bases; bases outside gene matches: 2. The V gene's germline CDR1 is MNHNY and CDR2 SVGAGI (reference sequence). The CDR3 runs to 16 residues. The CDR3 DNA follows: TGTGCCAGCAGTTACCCGCGGGGGGGCTCCTACAATGAGCAGTTCTTC. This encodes CASSYPRGGSYNEQFF.

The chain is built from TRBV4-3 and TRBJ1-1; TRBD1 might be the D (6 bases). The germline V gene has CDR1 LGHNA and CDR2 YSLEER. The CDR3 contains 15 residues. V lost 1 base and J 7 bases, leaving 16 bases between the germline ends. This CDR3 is CASSQGRGKQGEAFF. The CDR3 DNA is TGCGCCAGCAGCCAAGGTAGGGGGAAACAGGGTGAAGCTTTCTTT.

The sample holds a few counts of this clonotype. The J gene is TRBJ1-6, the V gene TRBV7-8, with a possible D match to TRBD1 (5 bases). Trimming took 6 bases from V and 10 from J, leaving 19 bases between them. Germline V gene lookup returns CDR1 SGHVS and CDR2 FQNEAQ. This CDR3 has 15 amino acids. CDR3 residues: CASREGSASRSPLHF. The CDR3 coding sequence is TGTGCCAGCAGGGAGGGGTCCGCTTCGAGGTCACCCCTCCACTTT. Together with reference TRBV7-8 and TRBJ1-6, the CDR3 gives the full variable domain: GAGVSQSPRYKVAKRGQDVALRCDPISGHVSLFWYQQALGQGPEFLTYFQNEAQLDKSGLPSDRFFAERPEGSVSTLKIQRTQQEDSAVYLCASREGSASRSPLHFGNGTRLTVT.

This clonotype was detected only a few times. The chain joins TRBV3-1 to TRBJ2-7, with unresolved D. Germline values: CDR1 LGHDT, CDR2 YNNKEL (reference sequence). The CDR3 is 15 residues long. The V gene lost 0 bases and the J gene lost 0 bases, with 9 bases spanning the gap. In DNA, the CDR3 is TGTGCCAGCAGCCAAGAACCCGGGCCCTCCTACGAGCAGTACTTC. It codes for CASSQEPGPSYEQYF.

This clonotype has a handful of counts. The CDR3 bases are TGCGCCAGCAGCCCGTTGGGGGGGGCGCTATATGGCTACACCTTC. Its protein is CASSPLGGALYGYTF. The chain employs TRBV4-1 and TRBJ1-2; weak D call: TRBD1 (6 bases). CDR3 length: 15 residues. Per the germline V gene, CDR1 is MGHRA and CDR2 is YSYEKL. Deletions cut 4 bases from V and 5 bases from J, with 17 bases between.

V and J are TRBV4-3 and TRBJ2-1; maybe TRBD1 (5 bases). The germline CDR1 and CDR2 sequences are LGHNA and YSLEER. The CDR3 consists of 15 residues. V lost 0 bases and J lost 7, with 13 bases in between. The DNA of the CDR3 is TGCGCCAGCAGCCAAGATTGGGGCGGCGCAAATGAGCAGTTCTTC. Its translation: CASSQDWGGANEQFF.

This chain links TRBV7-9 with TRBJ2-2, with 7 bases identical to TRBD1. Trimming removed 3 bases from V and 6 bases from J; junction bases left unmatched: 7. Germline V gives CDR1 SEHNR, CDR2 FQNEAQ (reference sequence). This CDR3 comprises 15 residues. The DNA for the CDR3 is TGTGCCAGCAGCTTCCGACAGGGAATCGCCGGGGAGCTGTTTTTT. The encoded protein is CASSFRQGIAGELFF.

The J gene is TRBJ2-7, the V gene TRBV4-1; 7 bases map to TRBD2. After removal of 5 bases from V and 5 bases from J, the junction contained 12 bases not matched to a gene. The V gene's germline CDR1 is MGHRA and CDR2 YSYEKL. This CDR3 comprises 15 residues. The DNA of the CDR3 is TGCGCCAGCAGCTTCTCGGGCAGGGAGGGCCACGAGCAGTACTTC. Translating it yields CASSFSGREGHEQYF.

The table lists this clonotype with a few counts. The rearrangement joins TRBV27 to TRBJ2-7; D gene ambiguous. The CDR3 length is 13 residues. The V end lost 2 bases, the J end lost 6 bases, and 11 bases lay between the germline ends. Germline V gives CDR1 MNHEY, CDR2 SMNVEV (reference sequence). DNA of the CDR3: TGTGCCAGCAGTTTACAGGTCTTAGGCGAGCAGTACTTC. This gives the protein CASSLQVLGEQYF.

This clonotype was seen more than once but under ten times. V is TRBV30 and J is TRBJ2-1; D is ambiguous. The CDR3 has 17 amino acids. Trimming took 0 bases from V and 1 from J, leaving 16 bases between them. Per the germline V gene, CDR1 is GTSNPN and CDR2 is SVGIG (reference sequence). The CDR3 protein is CAWSVSQTYISYNEQFF. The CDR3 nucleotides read TGTGCCTGGAGTGTAAGCCAGACATACATTTCCTACAATGAGCAGTTCTTC.

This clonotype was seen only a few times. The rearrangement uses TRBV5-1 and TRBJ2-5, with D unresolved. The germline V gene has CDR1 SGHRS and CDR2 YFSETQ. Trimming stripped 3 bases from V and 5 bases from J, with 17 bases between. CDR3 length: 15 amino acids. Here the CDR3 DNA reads TGCGCCAGCAGCTACGGGTTAGGTGCTGGGGAGACCCAGTACTTC. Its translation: CASSYGLGAGETQYF.

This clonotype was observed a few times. The DNA for the CDR3 is TGTGCCAGCAGTTTAACTCCAGGGGGCGAATTAGAGACCCAGTACTTC. This gives the protein CASSLTPGGELETQYF. This chain connects TRBV27 to TRBJ2-5; 8 nucleotides agree with TRBD1. Germline-derived CDR1 and CDR2 are MNHEY and SMNVEV (reference sequence). Trimming at V came to 2 bases and at J to 4 bases, leaving 9 bases not matched to a gene. The CDR3 loop spans 16 amino acids.

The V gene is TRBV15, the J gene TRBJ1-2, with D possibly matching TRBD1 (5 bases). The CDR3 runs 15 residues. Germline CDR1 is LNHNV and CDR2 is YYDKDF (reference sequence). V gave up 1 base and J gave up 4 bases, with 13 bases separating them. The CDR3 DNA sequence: TGTGCCACCAGCAGAGGGGCCGACAGCTTCTATGGCTACACCTTC. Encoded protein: CATSRGADSFYGYTF.

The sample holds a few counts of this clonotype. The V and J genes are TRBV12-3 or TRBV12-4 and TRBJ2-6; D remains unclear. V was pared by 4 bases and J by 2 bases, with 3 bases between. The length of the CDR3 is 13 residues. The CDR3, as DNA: TGTGCCAGCAGTTCGGCTGGGGCCAACGTCCTGACTTTC. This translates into CASSSAGANVLTF.

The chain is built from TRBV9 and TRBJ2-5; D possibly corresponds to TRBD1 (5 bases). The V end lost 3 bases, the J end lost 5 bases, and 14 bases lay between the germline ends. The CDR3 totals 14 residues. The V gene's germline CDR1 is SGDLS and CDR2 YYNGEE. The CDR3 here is CASSAQGFRETQYF. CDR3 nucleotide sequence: TGTGCCAGCAGCGCGCAGGGATTTAGGGAGACCCAGTACTTC.

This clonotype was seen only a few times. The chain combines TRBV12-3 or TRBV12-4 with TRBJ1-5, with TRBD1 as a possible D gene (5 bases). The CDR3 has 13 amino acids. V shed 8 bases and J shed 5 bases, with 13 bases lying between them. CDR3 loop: CASGELGDQPQHF. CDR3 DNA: TGTGCCAGCGGGGAACTAGGGGATCAGCCCCAGCATTTT.